Listed below are T cell receptor beta chains from one sample, sequenced in a study of patients and donors after allogeneic stem cell transplantation. MiXCR, run by TCRdb on the RT-PCR reads, gives a single entry per CDR3 protein. Found here are hundreds of thousands of distinct CDR3 sequences, 14% of them singletons; the top ten hold 11%. Sequencing was performed on blood, either unsorted or a sorted T cell fraction (not recorded which). These receptors came from a human donor who was either an allogeneic HSCT recipient or a stem cell or donor lymphocyte infusion donor (not recorded which). It is not recorded whose cells these are; they may come from a transplant donor. CDR3s include the opening cysteine and the closing phenylalanine or tryptophan. D genes are given only for firm matches. The size entry is marked missing in some rows and otherwise reads once, few, many or a size class.

v_call	clone_size	d_call	j_call	cdr3_nt	cdr3_aa
TRBV5-1	-	TRBD1	TRBJ1-2	TGCGCCAGCAGCTTGGATTGGACAGGGCCCTATGGCTACACCTTC	CASSLDWTGPYGYTF
TRBV7-2	-	-	TRBJ1-1	TGTGCCAGCAGCCCCGGGACTCTCTACGCTGAAGCTTTCTTT	CASSPGTLYAEAFF
TRBV15	many	-	TRBJ2-7	TGTGCCACCAGCAGAGATTGGACTCACGAGCAGTACTTC	CATSRDWTHEQYF
TRBV24-1	few	-	TRBJ2-5	TGTGCCACCAGTGATCAAGCCAGGGACCTCAAAGAGACCCAGTACTTC	CATSDQARDLKETQYF
TRBV29-1	few	-	TRBJ1-1	TGCAGCGTTGACAAGAACACTGAAGCTTTCTTT	CSVDKNTEAFF
TRBV7-3	few	TRBD2	TRBJ2-3	TGTGCCAGCAGCCTAACCCAGCGGGGGGGCGCAGATACGCAGTATTTT	CASSLTQRGGADTQYF
TRBV12-3/TRBV12-4	few	TRBD1	TRBJ1-6	TGTGCCAGCAGTAACTACGGGACAGGGCCTTATAATTCACCCCTCCACTTT	CASSNYGTGPYNSPLHF
TRBV19	few	-	TRBJ1-1	TGTGCCAGTAGTATGGGACGGACGAACACTGAAGCTTTCTTT	CASSMGRTNTEAFF
TRBV6-1	-	-	TRBJ1-2	TGTGCCAGCAGTGAAGGTGCGATCTATGGCTACACCTTC	CASSEGAIYGYTF
TRBV19	medium-sized	-	TRBJ2-5	TGTGCCAGTAGGCAGGCCGGGGAGACCCAGTACTTC	CASRQAGETQYF
TRBV10-2	many	-	TRBJ1-5	TGCGCCAGCAGTGAATCCGGCCCCAATCAGCCCCAGCATTTT	CASSESGPNQPQHF
TRBV28	few	-	TRBJ2-1	TGTGCCAGCAGGGTAGGATACAATGAGCAGTTCTTC	CASRVGYNEQFF
TRBV2	many	-	TRBJ2-2	TGTGCCAGCAGTGGGGTAGAGAACACCGGGGAGCTGTTTTTT	CASSGVENTGELFF
TRBV30	few	-	TRBJ1-1	TGTGCCTGGAGTGTAGAAGACAGTGAAGCTTTCTTT	CAWSVEDSEAFF
TRBV6-5	-	-	TRBJ1-5	TGTGCCAGCAGTTATGGGGGTAGCAATCAGCCCCAGCATTTT	CASSYGGSNQPQHF
TRBV5-1	-	-	TRBJ2-2	TGCGCCAGCATGGGTGGGGGCCTGAACACCGGGGAGCTGTTTTTT	CASMGGGLNTGELFF
TRBV14	-	-	TRBJ2-1	TGTGCCAGCAGCCATAACGGGGTCGCCCTGAATGAGCAGTTCTTC	CASSHNGVALNEQFF
TRBV12-3/TRBV12-4	many	-	TRBJ1-5	TGTGCCAGCAGTTTAGCGCGCTCTCTCCAGGACCAGCCCCAGCATTTT	CASSLARSLQDQPQHF
TRBV20-1	few	-	TRBJ2-3	TGCAGTGCCGCACGGGGAGGCCAAACTAGCACAGATACGCAGTATTTT	CSAARGGQTSTDTQYF
TRBV5-5	many	TRBD2	TRBJ2-1	TGTGCCAGCAGCTCCCAAGGGAGCCGGACTAGCGTCAACAATGAGCAGTTCTTC	CASSSQGSRTSVNNEQFF
TRBV20-1	many	TRBD2	TRBJ2-3	TGCAGTGCCATCGACAGACTAGCGATAGGCACAGATACGCAGTATTTT	CSAIDRLAIGTDTQYF
TRBV7-3	-	-	TRBJ2-5	TGTGCCAGCAGCTTAACGTTTCGGGAGACCCAGTACTTC	CASSLTFRETQYF
TRBV7-2	-	-	TRBJ1-4	TGTGCCAGCAGCCCCGGTGGAGAAACTAATGAAAAACTGTTTTTT	CASSPGGETNEKLFF
TRBV20-1	few	-	TRBJ1-1	TGCAGTGCTTCTCGAGGGGGAGGAATGAACACTGAAGCTTTCTTT	CSASRGGGMNTEAFF
TRBV19	-	-	TRBJ1-4	TGTGCCAGCCGGGGTATCGGTAATGAAAAACTGTTTTTT	CASRGIGNEKLFF
TRBV5-1	-	-	TRBJ2-7	TGCGCCAGCAGCTTGGTGTCCCACGAGCAGTACTTC	CASSLVSHEQYF
TRBV7-9	many	-	TRBJ1-4	TGTGCCAGCAGTATAACCCAGGGGATTGAAGAAAAACTGTTTTTT	CASSITQGIEEKLFF
TRBV27	few	-	TRBJ1-5	TGTGCCAGCAGGGTTCAGGCAAATAGCAATCAGCCCCAGCATTTT	CASRVQANSNQPQHF
TRBV20-1	few	-	TRBJ2-3	TGCAGTGCTAGACCCCTAGATACGCAGTATTTT	CSARPLDTQYF
TRBV20-1	-	-	TRBJ1-5	TGCAGTGCCCCGATAGGAGGGTATAGCAATCAGCCCCAGCATTTT	CSAPIGGYSNQPQHF
TRBV24-1	-	-	TRBJ1-5	TGTGCCACCAGTGACGCGTTTGGGGGGGCTAATCAGCCCCAGCATTTT	CATSDAFGGANQPQHF